What follows are 21 T cell receptor beta chains derived from one specimen sequenced in a study of blood T cell repertoires in COVID-19. Assay: immunoSEQ multiplex PCR; the TCRdb copy retains only in-frame clones and omits some. The repertoire holds some 290,000 clones, with roughly 79% as singletons. Sequencing input: peripheral blood. These receptors came from a woman aged 60-75 years with active or convalescent COVID-19.

The chain links TRBV7-2 to TRBJ1-2; weak D call: TRBD1 (6 bases). The CDR3 loop spans 15 amino acids. Trimming removed 5 bases at V and 3 bases at J, with 16 bases between. Germline CDR1 SGHTA, CDR2 FQGNSA. The CDR3 sequence: CASSPQTGRHYGYTF. In nucleotides, the CDR3 is TGTGCCAGCAGCCCTCAGACAGGTCGCCACTATGGCTACACCTTC.

This chain connects TRBV27 to TRBJ1-4; D perhaps matches TRBD1 (5 bases). V dropped 4 bases and J dropped 6 bases, with 15 bases sitting between them. This CDR3 contains 15 residues. Germline V gene sequence: CDR1 MNHEY, CDR2 SMNVEV (reference sequence). CDR3 coding DNA: TGTGCCAGCAGTTATACAGGCGAACCTTATGAAAAACTGTTTTTT. Its protein is CASSYTGEPYEKLFF. Full variable domain (remainder filled in from reference TRBV27 and TRBJ1-4): EAQVTQNPRYLITVTGKKLTVTCSQNMNHEYMSWYRQDPGLGLRQIYYSMNVEVTDKGDVPEGYKVSRKEKRNFPLILESPSPNQTSLYFCASSYTGEPYEKLFFGSGTQLSVL.

This clone occurred many times. The V gene is TRBV5-6, the J gene TRBJ2-7; D is unresolved. V was cut by 4 bases and J by 6 bases, with 11 bases left in between. CDR3 length: 12 residues. Germline V lookup: CDR1 SGHDT, CDR2 YYEEEE. The CDR3: CASSPNGREQYF. The CDR3 DNA reads as TGTGCCAGCAGCCCAAATGGGCGCGAGCAGTACTTC.

The chain carries TRBV6-1 and TRBJ1-5; D may be TRBD1 (6 bases). CDR1 and CDR2 (germline): MNHNS, SASEGT. Between the trimmed V and J ends, which lost 1 base and 2 bases, there was a span of 9 bases. The CDR3 contains 15 residues. CDR3 nucleotides: TGTGCCAGCAGTGAAGAACAGGGCGGCAATCAGCCCCAGCATTTT. Translating gives CASSEEQGGNQPQHF.

This chain joins TRBV2 and TRBJ1-4; weak D call: TRBD1 (5 bases). The germline gives CDR1 SNHLY, CDR2 FYNNEI. The CDR3 sequence is 16 residues long. Trimming cost V 3 bases and J 4 bases, with 15 bases left between them. DNA for the CDR3: TGTGCCAGCAGTGACGCCTTCGCGGGGGGTAATGAAAAACTGTTTTTT. It encodes CASSDAFAGGNEKLFF.

The J gene is TRBJ1-3, the V gene TRBV4-2, with 7 bases aligning to TRBD1. Per the germline V gene, CDR1 is LGHNA and CDR2 is YNFKEQ. CDR3 length equals 14 residues. The V segment lost 0 bases and the J segment 4 bases; nucleotides outside the gene matches: 0. CDR3 nucleotide sequence: TGTGCCAGCAGCCAAGAGACAGGGGGAAACACCATATATTTT. As protein: CASSQETGGNTIYF.

The rearrangement links TRBV12-3 or TRBV12-4 to TRBJ2-5; 7 bases are a match to TRBD2. V was pared by 3 bases and J by 3 bases, with 1 base of the junction left unmatched. This CDR3 has 13 residues. The CDR3 coding sequence is TGTGCCAGCAGTTTGGGACTAAAAGAGACCCAGTACTTC. Translating gives CASSLGLKETQYF.

This clone came up once. V and J are TRBV2 and TRBJ2-2; D not resolved. Trimming removed 1 base from V and 4 bases from J, with 7 bases in between. There are 14 residues in the CDR3. Germline V lookup: CDR1 SNHLY, CDR2 FYNNEI. The CDR3 region has the DNA TGTGCCAGCAGTGAAGTCAGATTCACCGGGGAGCTGTTTTTT. It specifies CASSEVRFTGELFF.

This CDR3 is CSATDRVLTDTQYF. CDR3 sequence (DNA): TGCAGTGCTACTGACAGGGTCCTCACAGATACGCAGTATTTT. The chain joins TRBV20-1 to TRBJ2-3; the match to TRBD1 covers 7 bases. V lost 4 bases, J lost 2 bases, and 6 bases stayed unmatched. The CDR3 length is 14 residues. CDR1 is DFQATT, CDR2 SNEGSKA, per germline (reference sequence).

This sequence joins TRBV9 and TRBJ1-2; the D gene is possibly TRBD1 (6 bases). This CDR3 contains 15 residues. V gave up 2 bases and J gave up 5 bases, with 16 bases separating them. Germline CDR1 is SGDLS and CDR2 is YYNGEE. CDR3 sequence: CASSVGTFPTYGYTF. DNA of the CDR3: TGTGCCAGCAGCGTGGGGACATTCCCAACGTATGGCTACACCTTC.

This clone came up once. This rearrangement joins TRBV11-2 to TRBJ1-4; 8 bases align to TRBD1. V shed 2 bases, J shed 7 bases, and the junction held 12 bases outside the gene matches. Germline CDR1 SGHAT, CDR2 FQNNGV. The CDR3 has 17 amino acids. In DNA, the CDR3 is TGTGCCAGCAGCTTAAGGGCCCGAACGGACAGGGCTGAAAAACTGTTTTTT. This gives the protein CASSLRARTDRAEKLFF.

The rearrangement uses TRBV5-1 and TRBJ2-5; TRBD1 matches at 10 bases. This CDR3 contains 15 residues. In germline, CDR1 is SGHRS, CDR2 YFSETQ. V dropped 7 bases and J dropped 4; count of bases not matched to a gene: 10. This CDR3 reads CASSTWGQGRETQYF. CDR3 DNA sequence: TGCGCCAGCTCGACATGGGGACAGGGGAGAGAGACCCAGTACTTC.

The CDR3 region is CASSRGTVQETQYF. The CDR3 region has the DNA TGTGCCAGCTCCCGTGGGACAGTACAAGAGACCCAGTACTTC. This chain links TRBV2 with TRBJ2-5; 7 positions match TRBD1. Germline lookup yields CDR1 SNHLY and CDR2 FYNNEI. The CDR3 covers 14 residues. After removal of 8 bases from V and 2 bases from J, the junction contained 8 bases not matched to a gene.

The rearrangement joins TRBV7-6 to TRBJ2-6, with D possibly being TRBD1 (6 bases). The V gene's germline CDR1 is SGHVS and CDR2 FNYEAQ. This CDR3 comprises 16 residues. V lost 4 bases and J 0 bases, leaving 10 bases between the germline ends. The CDR3 loop is CASSSTGHSGANVLTF. DNA of the CDR3: TGTGCCAGCAGCTCCACAGGGCACTCTGGGGCCAACGTCCTGACTTTC.

The rearrangement links TRBV5-4 to TRBJ1-2; 9 nucleotides line up with TRBD1. V trimming: 3 bases; J trimming: 0 bases; junction bases outside the gene matches: 6. CDR1 is SGHNT and CDR2 is YYREEE in the germline V gene (reference sequence). There are 16 residues in the CDR3. As DNA, the CDR3 is TGTGCCAGCAGCTACGGAGACAGGGGGTCTAACTATGGCTACACCTTC. This encodes CASSYGDRGSNYGYTF. Filled out from reference TRBV5-4 and TRBJ1-2, the complete variable domain reads ETGVTQSPTHLIKTRGQQVTLRCSSQSGHNTVSWYQQALGQGPQFIFQYYREEENGRGNFPPRFSGLQFPNYSSELNVNALELDDSALYLCASSYGDRGSNYGYTFGSGTRLTVV.

The chain carries TRBV19 and TRBJ1-1; 8 bases match TRBD1. This CDR3 is 15 amino acids long. After removal of 5 bases from V and 5 bases from J, the junction contained 10 bases not matched to a gene. Germline CDR1 is LNHDA and CDR2 is SQIVND (reference sequence). DNA for the CDR3: TGTGCCAGTAGTTTTCAGGGGGCTAAGTGGACTGAAGCTTTCTTT. Its protein is CASSFQGAKWTEAFF.

This chain uses TRBV5-6 with TRBJ2-1, with 8 bases that match TRBD2. CDR1 SGHDT and CDR2 YYEEEE come from the germline V gene. The CDR3 runs to 18 residues. V lost 4 bases, J lost 0 bases, and 12 bases stayed unmatched. CDR3: CASSPTPGGRSSYNEQFF. DNA of the CDR3: TGTGCCAGCAGCCCTACCCCGGGGGGGAGGAGCTCCTACAATGAGCAGTTCTTC.

The rearrangement joins TRBV6-5 to TRBJ1-1; 8 positions match TRBD1. Germline CDR1 MNHEY, CDR2 SVGAGI. This CDR3 contains 14 residues. The V and J ends lost 6 bases and 4 bases, in that order; junction bases with no gene match: 7. This CDR3 is CASRRGQGLTEAFF. Here the CDR3 DNA reads TGTGCCAGCAGGCGCGGACAGGGTCTCACTGAAGCTTTCTTT.

The V and J genes are TRBV5-4 and TRBJ1-2; D may be TRBD1 (5 bases). This CDR3 is built from 13 residues. CDR1 and CDR2 (germline): SGHNT, YYREEE (reference sequence). The V end was cut by 3 bases, the J end by 6 bases, with 12 bases between. CDR3: CASSSVGANGYTF. In DNA form, the CDR3 reads TGTGCCAGCAGCTCGGTAGGGGCGAATGGCTACACCTTC.

CDR3 protein: CASSPVAGENEQYF. Here the CDR3 DNA reads TGTGCCAGCTCACCAGTAGCGGGGGAAAACGAGCAGTACTTC. This chain connects TRBV18 to TRBJ2-7, with TRBD2 identical over 9 bases. The V gene end was trimmed by 2 bases and the J gene end by 5 bases; junction bases not matched to a gene: 4. Germline loops: CDR1 KGHSH, CDR2 LQKENI. This CDR3 spans 14 amino acids.

The rearrangement links TRBV19 to TRBJ2-1, with TRBD2 as a possible D gene (6 bases). Trimming stripped 3 bases from V and 8 bases from J, with 8 bases between. CDR3 size: 12 residues. Germline V gene lookup returns CDR1 LNHDA and CDR2 SQIVND (reference sequence). The CDR3 DNA follows: TGTGCCAGTAGTATCTGGGGGGATGAGCAGTTCTTC. It encodes CASSIWGDEQFF. Complete variable domain (other parts from reference TRBV19 and TRBJ2-1): DGGITQSPKYLFRKEGQNVTLSCEQNLNHDAMYWYRQDPGQGLRLIYYSQIVNDFQKGDIAEGYSVSREKKESFPLTVTSAQKNPTAFYLCASSIWGDEQFFGPGTRLTVL.